This TCR beta chain comes out of a study of tumor-infiltrating lymphocytes in localized non-small cell lung cancer. Study findings and constraints: Available tissue quantity limited TCR sequencing to a patient subset. Each assay used a separate piece of the same tissue.

Sequencing was performed with immunoSEQ multiplex PCR; in TCRdb, only in-frame clones are kept and a portion is missing. The data contain fewer than 4,000 clones, roughly two thirds of them singletons. V was trimmed by 1 base and J by 4 bases, leaving 10 bases between them. Germline CDR1 is SEHNR and CDR2 is FQNEAQ (reference sequence). The CDR3 runs 14 residues. Points on this clone: The antigen is not known.

This TCR was recovered from a human donor with non-small cell lung cancer. Sequenced: uninvolved lung tissue not adjacent to the tumor. The rearrangement joins TRBV7-9 to TRBJ2-5; D not certain. CDR3 nucleotides: TGTGCCAGCAGCTTAGAGACCGCAAGAGAGACCCAGTACTTC. Translation: CASSLETARETQYF.